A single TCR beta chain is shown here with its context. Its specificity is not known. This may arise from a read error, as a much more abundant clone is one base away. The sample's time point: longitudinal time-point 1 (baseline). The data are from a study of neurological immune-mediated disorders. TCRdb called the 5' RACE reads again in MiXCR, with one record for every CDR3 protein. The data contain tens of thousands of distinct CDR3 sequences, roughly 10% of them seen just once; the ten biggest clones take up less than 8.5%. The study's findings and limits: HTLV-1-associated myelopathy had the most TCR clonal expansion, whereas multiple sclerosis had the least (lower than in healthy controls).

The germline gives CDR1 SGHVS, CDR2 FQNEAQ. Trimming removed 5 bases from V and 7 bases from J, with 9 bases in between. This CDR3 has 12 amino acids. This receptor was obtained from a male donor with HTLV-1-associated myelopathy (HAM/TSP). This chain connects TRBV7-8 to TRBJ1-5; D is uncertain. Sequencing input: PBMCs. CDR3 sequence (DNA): TGTGCCAGCAGCCTCTCTGAGCAGCCCCAGCATTTT. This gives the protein CASSLSEQPQHF.